Each of the 20 T cell receptor beta chains below was sequenced from the same sample in a study of blood T cell repertoires in COVID-19. Clones were read by immunoSEQ multiplex PCR, and TCRdb kept only the in-frame ones, dropping some. Of 160,000 or so clones in the sample, around 80% were seen once. Material: peripheral blood. These TCRs come from a man aged 70-80 years with active or convalescent COVID-19.

The chain combines TRBV19 with TRBJ1-4; 9 positions match TRBD1. Germline CDR1 is LNHDA and CDR2 is SQIVND (reference sequence). The CDR3 extends over 17 amino acids. With 5 bases clipped from V and 7 bases from J, the junction kept 14 bases outside the gene matches. CDR3 sequence reads: CASSSGTGRVESEKLFF. The CDR3 nucleotides read TGTGCCAGTAGTTCCGGGACAGGGCGGGTTGAGTCTGAAAAACTGTTTTTT.

The gene calls are TRBV10-3 and TRBJ1-3; D remains ambiguous. The CDR3 covers 15 residues. Germline V lookup: CDR1 ENHRY, CDR2 SYGVKD. V dropped 5 bases and J dropped 0 bases, with 11 bases sitting between them. The CDR3 protein is CAISFNKNSGNTIYF. The CDR3 DNA reads TGTGCCATCAGTTTCAACAAAAACTCTGGAAACACCATATATTTT.

This clone has only one observation. The junction departs from the called germline gene at one end, perhaps through a read error. The V gene is TRBV7-7, the J gene TRBJ2-5, with D uncertain. Per germline, CDR1 SSHAT and CDR2 FNYEAQ (reference sequence). CDR3 length equals 13 residues. CDR3 region: CASSAVQAETQYF. The CDR3 nucleotides read TGTGCTAGCAGCGCCGTCCAGGCAGAGACCCAGTACTTC. The entire variable domain, with the rest obtained from reference TRBV7-7 and TRBJ2-5, is as follows: GAGVSQSPRYKVTKRGQDVTLRCDPISSHATLYWYQQALGQGPEFLTYFNYEAQPDKSGLPSDRFSAERPEGSISTLTIQRTEQRDSAMYRCASSAVQAETQYFGPGTRLLVL.

The chain recombines TRBV6-6 with TRBJ2-1, with a possible D match to TRBD1 (6 bases). Germline V CDR1 and CDR2: MNHNY, SVGAGI (reference sequence). The CDR3 covers 16 residues. Trimming cost V 2 bases and J 5 bases, with 16 bases left between them. CDR3 coding DNA: TGTGCCAGCAGTTACACGACAGGCTATGGAGACAATGAGCAGTTCTTC. Translating gives CASSYTTGYGDNEQFF.

This sequence joins TRBV7-9 and TRBJ2-7; D is perhaps TRBD1 (6 bases). V was pared by 3 bases and J by 6 bases, with 12 bases between. The CDR3 has 13 amino acids. Germline V gives CDR1 SEHNR, CDR2 FQNEAQ (reference sequence). This chain's CDR3 is CASSLDDRPEQYF. The CDR3 bases are TGTGCCAGCAGCTTGGACGACAGGCCCGAGCAGTACTTC.

On this clone: The identical CDR3 is also encoded by other nucleotide sequences in the sample. The gene calls are TRBV7-6 and TRBJ2-5; 8 positions agree with TRBD2. The CDR3 consists of 14 residues. Per germline, CDR1 SGHVS and CDR2 FNYEAQ. The junction had 3 bases not matched to a gene; V was cut back by 2 bases and J by 4 bases. CDR3 DNA sequence: TGTGCCAGCAGCTTATCCGGGGGGGCAGAGACCCAGTACTTC. It specifies CASSLSGGAETQYF.

This rearrangement joins TRBV25-1 to TRBJ1-3; possible D gene TRBD1, 5 bases. The CDR3 length is 14 residues. V lost 3 bases, J lost 4 bases, and 10 bases lay in between. Germline assignment: CDR1 MGHDK and CDR2 SYGVNS. This CDR3 is CASSEGGGGNTIYF. Here the CDR3 DNA reads TGTGCCAGCAGTGAGGGGGGAGGCGGAAACACCATATATTTT.

This chain connects TRBV15 to TRBJ2-1, with 7 positions matching TRBD2. V was clipped by 1 base and J by 6 bases; unmatched bases: 3. From germline, CDR1 is LNHNV and CDR2 YYDKDF (reference sequence). This CDR3 spans 14 amino acids. CDR3 loop: CATSRAGTTNEQFF. CDR3 sequence (DNA): TGTGCCACCAGCAGAGCCGGGACTACCAATGAGCAGTTCTTC.

In this sample, this clone turned up a few times. The V call is TRBV4-2, the J call TRBJ1-3, with D possibly TRBD1 on 5 matching bases. Germline lookup yields CDR1 LGHNA and CDR2 YNFKEQ. This CDR3 is 16 amino acids long. V was clipped by 4 bases and J by 0 bases, with 13 bases between them. The chain's CDR3 is CASSPGRQSSGNTIYF. CDR3 nucleotides: TGTGCCAGCAGCCCAGGGAGGCAAAGCTCTGGAAACACCATATATTTT.

The chain links TRBV30 to TRBJ1-2; 10 positions match TRBD1. Germline CDR1 and CDR2: GTSNPN and SVGIG (reference sequence). There are 14 residues in the CDR3. The trim removed 3 bases at V and 4 bases at J, leaving 5 bases unmatched. The CDR3 region is CAWRGQGKSYGYTF. In DNA, the CDR3 is TGTGCCTGGAGGGGACAGGGGAAGTCCTATGGCTACACCTTC.

The rearrangement joins TRBV29-1 to TRBJ1-2, with TRBD1 matching 8 bases. CDR1 and CDR2 (germline): SQVTM, ANQGSEA. Losses at the gene ends were 8 bases for V and 4 bases for J; bases not matched to a gene: 9. The CDR3 spans 13 residues. The CDR3: CSWGQEGGYGYTF. CDR3 nucleotides: TGCAGCTGGGGACAGGAGGGGGGCTATGGCTACACCTTC.

This clone is medium-sized within its sample. Within the sample, other DNA sequences also encode this same CDR3. V usage is TRBV7-9 and J usage is TRBJ2-3, with TRBD1 matching over 9 bases. The length of the CDR3 is 14 residues. V shed 10 bases and J 0 bases; nucleotides not matched to a gene: 5. Germline CDR1 is SEHNR and CDR2 is FQNEAQ (reference sequence). CDR3 loop: CATSGTGSTDTQYF. In DNA form, the CDR3 reads TGTGCCACCTCGGGGACAGGGAGCACAGATACGCAGTATTTT.

The V and J genes are TRBV5-5 and TRBJ2-7, with TRBD2 matching over 13 bases. CDR1 is SGHKS and CDR2 is YYEKEE in the germline V gene (reference sequence). This CDR3 comprises 18 residues. The trim removed 4 bases at V and 2 bases at J, leaving 12 bases unmatched. As DNA, the CDR3 is TGTGCCAGCAGCCCTTTCCTAGGGACTAGCGGGGAAACCTACGAGCAGTACTTC. Translation gives CASSPFLGTSGETYEQYF.

The chain combines TRBV10-3 with TRBJ2-3; 8 nucleotides agree with TRBD1. Unmatched junction bases numbered 11, after V lost 2 bases and J lost 4 bases. Germline V gene data show CDR1 as ENHRY and CDR2 as SYGVKD. CDR3 length: 17 amino acids. In DNA form, the CDR3 reads TGTGCCATCAGTGAGAATCGAGGACAGGGAATTGCAGATACGCAGTATTTT. Protein sequence: CAISENRGQGIADTQYF.

The chain combines TRBV6-1 with TRBJ1-5, with a weak D call TRBD1 (6 bases). CDR1 is MNHNS and CDR2 is SASEGT in the germline V gene. Trimming left V 3 bases short and J 5 bases short, with 26 bases between. The CDR3 runs to 19 residues. The CDR3 DNA follows: TGTGCCAGCAGTGATGTGGTGTCCTATTACAGGGCCGGGGATCAGCCCCAGCATTTT. It translates to CASSDVVSYYRAGDQPQHF.

This clone was counted once. The DNA of the CDR3 is TGTGCCAGTAGCAAGGGACAGGGCAACACTGAAGCTTTCTTT. Protein: CASSKGQGNTEAFF. The J gene is TRBJ1-1, the V gene TRBV19, with TRBD1 identical over 9 bases. The CDR3 is made up of 14 amino acids. Germline loops: CDR1 LNHDA, CDR2 SQIVND (reference sequence). The V gene end was trimmed by 6 bases and the J gene end by 2 bases; junction bases not matched to a gene: 4.

Only a few counts were recorded for this clone. The same CDR3 also results from other DNA sequences found in this sample. V usage is TRBV19 and J usage is TRBJ1-5, with TRBD1 identical over 11 bases. Unmatched junction bases numbered 6, after V lost 4 bases and J lost 7 bases. The germline gives CDR1 LNHDA, CDR2 SQIVND (reference sequence). The CDR3 length is 15 residues. The CDR3 sequence: CASSTGTGGGQPQHF. The CDR3 DNA is TGTGCCAGTAGTACTGGGACAGGGGGGGGACAGCCCCAGCATTTT.

The chain employs TRBV10-3 and TRBJ2-7; 7 nucleotides agree with TRBD1. There are 12 residues in the CDR3. Trimming took 7 bases from V and 5 from J; bases not matched to a gene: 5. From germline, CDR1 is ENHRY and CDR2 SYGVKD. CDR3 region: CAIMGTENEQYF. The CDR3 DNA is TGTGCCATCATGGGGACAGAGAACGAGCAGTACTTC.

The J gene is TRBJ2-3, the V gene TRBV5-1, with D perhaps TRBD1 (5 bases). The V end was cut by 7 bases, the J end by 1 base, with 16 bases between. The CDR3 consists of 15 residues. Germline V gives CDR1 SGHRS, CDR2 YFSETQ. The CDR3 sequence is CASSQGTSGTDTQYF. The CDR3 coding sequence is TGCGCCAGCTCCCAGGGTACAAGCGGCACAGATACGCAGTATTTT.

This chain connects TRBV6-5 to TRBJ2-7, with D possibly matching TRBD1 (6 bases). Germline lookup yields CDR1 MNHEY and CDR2 SVGAGI. The CDR3 is made up of 13 amino acids. V was trimmed by 6 bases and J by 3 bases, leaving 12 bases between them. The CDR3 region has the DNA TGTGCCAGCAGATTACAGGGTATCTACGAGCAGTACTTC. Its translation: CASRLQGIYEQYF.